A single sample gave rise to the 15 T cell receptor beta chains below, sequenced in a study of CD8+ T cells in alopecia areata. cDNA reverse transcribed from extracted RNA served as the sequencing template. Generated by immunoSEQ multiplex PCR, the TCRdb table keeps only in-frame clones and is missing some. The profile shows over 100,000 clones, roughly 50% of them singletons. Treatment here: oral pan-JAK inhibitor, 5-10 mg twice daily. Material: CD8+ T cells sorted from blood, obtained at week 24, from a patient treated with tofacitinib. These receptors originate from a human donor with alopecia areata.

This sequence joins TRBV30 and TRBJ1-5; no definite D call. V shed 5 bases and J shed 0 bases, with 8 bases lying between them. Germline V lookup: CDR1 GTSNPN, CDR2 SVGIG (reference sequence). The CDR3 is made up of 13 amino acids. CDR3 nucleotides: TGTGCCTGGGCAGTGGATAGCAATCAGCCCCAGCATTTT. Its protein is CAWAVDSNQPQHF.

The sample holds one count of this clone. V is TRBV27 and J is TRBJ2-5; 12 positions agree with TRBD1. CDR3 length: 16 residues. J lost 4 bases, V lost 5 bases, and 8 bases had no gene match. CDR1 is MNHEY and CDR2 is SMNVEV in the germline V gene (reference sequence). CDR3 sequence (DNA): TGTGCCAGCAGTCGAGCCGGGACAGGGGGCTCAGAGACCCAGTACTTC. It is translated as CASSRAGTGGSETQYF.

This clone was recorded only once. The chain recombines TRBV10-2 with TRBJ1-2; D gene ambiguous. V lost 2 bases to trimming and J lost 0 bases, with 4 bases between them. CDR3 length equals 13 residues. Germline V gene lookup returns CDR1 WSHSY and CDR2 SAAADI. The CDR3 DNA reads TGCGCCAGCAGTGAGGGTACTAACTATGGCTACACCTTC. This codes for CASSEGTNYGYTF.

This clone was detected a few times. The V call is TRBV29-1, the J call TRBJ1-1; no definite D call. The CDR3 has 12 amino acids. Between the trimmed V and J ends, which lost 7 bases and 4 bases, there was a span of 13 bases. Germline V gene sequence: CDR1 SQVTM, CDR2 ANQGSEA. In DNA form, the CDR3 reads TGCAGCGCCATACCGGGTAGCACTGAAGCTTTCTTT. Protein sequence: CSAIPGSTEAFF.

This clone has just one count. The chain combines TRBV6-5 with TRBJ1-1; D remains ambiguous. This CDR3 contains 14 residues. The germline gives CDR1 MNHEY, CDR2 SVGAGI. The V gene lost 5 bases and the J gene lost 1 base, with 11 bases spanning the gap. CDR3 DNA sequence: TGTGCCAGCAGTCCCTCCGGCGGGAACACTGAAGCTTTCTTT. This codes for CASSPSGGNTEAFF.

This clone was seen once. This chain connects TRBV6-6 to TRBJ2-7; D is ambiguous. Germline loops: CDR1 MNHNY, CDR2 SVGAGI (reference sequence). The CDR3 is made up of 11 amino acids. V shed 10 bases and J shed 3 bases, with 10 bases lying between them. CDR3 in DNA: TGTGCCACCCTTGACGGCTACGAGCAGTACTTC. It specifies CATLDGYEQYF.

The V gene is TRBV18, the J gene TRBJ2-3; no firm D call. The V and J ends lost 6 bases and 1 base respectively, with 11 bases between them. The V gene's germline CDR1 is KGHSH and CDR2 LQKENI. There are 14 residues in the CDR3. The CDR3 loop is CASSPGGRTDTQYF. CDR3 bases: TGTGCCAGCTCCCCTGGCGGCCGCACAGATACGCAGTATTTT.

The CDR3 region is CASSPGGSLYEQYF. CDR3 DNA: TGTGCCAGCAGCCCAGGGGGGTCTCTCTACGAGCAGTACTTC. The rearrangement uses TRBV14 and TRBJ2-7; the D gene is possibly TRBD1 (7 bases). Per germline, CDR1 SGHDN and CDR2 FVKESK. The V and J ends lost 4 bases and 3 bases respectively, with 13 bases between them. This CDR3 region has 14 residues.

This clone was detected a few times. The CDR3 loop reads CSVEKGWTENNSYEQYF. Here the CDR3 DNA reads TGCAGCGTTGAAAAAGGGTGGACAGAGAATAACTCCTACGAGCAGTACTTC. The chain links TRBV29-1 to TRBJ2-7; a weak D match, TRBD1 (6 bases). Germline V CDR1 and CDR2: SQVTM, ANQGSEA. The CDR3 sequence is 17 residues long. The V end lost 2 bases, the J end lost 0 bases, and 20 bases lay between the germline ends.

This chain connects TRBV5-1 to TRBJ2-5, with 8 bases aligning to TRBD1. Germline V lookup: CDR1 SGHRS, CDR2 YFSETQ. V lost 4 bases and J lost 3; bases outside the gene matches: 8. CDR3 size: 15 residues. The CDR3 protein is CASSALDRGEETQYF. CDR3 bases: TGCGCCAGCAGCGCCTTAGACAGGGGTGAAGAGACCCAGTACTTC.

The chain employs TRBV30 and TRBJ2-1; 9 bases match TRBD1. V shed 3 bases, J shed 5 bases, and the junction held 5 bases outside the gene matches. Looked up from germline, CDR1 is GTSNPN and CDR2 is SVGIG (reference sequence). The CDR3 length is 14 residues. DNA for the CDR3: TGTGCCTGGAGACCGGGACAGGGAGACAATGAGCAGTTCTTC. Encoded protein: CAWRPGQGDNEQFF.

This sequence joins TRBV13 and TRBJ2-7; D gene unclear. The CDR3 runs 11 residues. Per germline, CDR1 PRHDT and CDR2 FYEKMQ (reference sequence). The V end was cut by 5 bases, the J end by 7 bases, with 9 bases between. CDR3 loop: CASSLEREQYF. The CDR3 DNA reads as TGTGCCAGCAGCCTCGAAAGGGAGCAGTACTTC. The complete variable domain, with remaining parts taken from reference TRBV13 and TRBJ2-7, reads AAGVIQSPRHLIKEKRETATLKCYPIPRHDTVYWYQQGPGQDPQFLISFYEKMQSDKGSIPDRFSAQQFSDYHSELNMSSLELGDSALYFCASSLEREQYFGPGTRLTVT.

The rearrangement links TRBV29-1 to TRBJ1-2; D is undetermined. The CDR3 is made up of 15 amino acids. The V gene's germline CDR1 is SQVTM and CDR2 ANQGSEA. The germline V and J ends were trimmed by 1 base and 0 bases, with 12 bases remaining between them. For the CDR3, the DNA is TGCAGCGTTGAAGCACCCGGGAAAGCTAACTATGGCTACACCTTC. The encoded protein is CSVEAPGKANYGYTF.

The genes are TRBV9 and TRBJ2-7; 7 nucleotides align to TRBD1. V shed 5 bases, J shed 2 bases, and the junction held 10 bases outside the gene matches. Germline V gene sequence: CDR1 SGDLS, CDR2 YYNGEE. The CDR3 covers 15 residues. This CDR3 is CASSIFDGTAYEQYF. In DNA form, the CDR3 reads TGTGCCAGCAGTATTTTCGATGGGACAGCCTACGAGCAGTACTTC. Full variable domain (outside the CDR3, taken from reference TRBV9 and TRBJ2-7): DSGVTQTPKHLITATGQRVTLRCSPRSGDLSVYWYQQSLDQGLQFLIQYYNGEERAKGNILERFSAQQFPDLHSELNLSSLELGDSALYFCASSIFDGTAYEQYFGPGTRLTVT.

The chain links TRBV5-1 to TRBJ2-7, with D perhaps matching TRBD1 (6 bases). Germline loops: CDR1 SGHRS, CDR2 YFSETQ. Trimming shortened V by 0 bases and J by 3 bases, and 16 bases separated the two germline ends. This CDR3 region has 16 residues. CDR3 in DNA: TGCGCCAGCAGCTTGGGGGGGTACCGGGACAACTACGAGCAGTACTTC. Translated: CASSLGGYRDNYEQYF. Using reference TRBV5-1 and TRBJ2-7 for the parts outside the CDR3, the full variable domain is KAGVTQTPRYLIKTRGQQVTLSCSPISGHRSVSWYQQTPGQGLQFLFEYFSETQRNKGNFPGRFSGRQFSNSRSEMNVSTLELGDSALYLCASSLGGYRDNYEQYFGPGTRLTVT.